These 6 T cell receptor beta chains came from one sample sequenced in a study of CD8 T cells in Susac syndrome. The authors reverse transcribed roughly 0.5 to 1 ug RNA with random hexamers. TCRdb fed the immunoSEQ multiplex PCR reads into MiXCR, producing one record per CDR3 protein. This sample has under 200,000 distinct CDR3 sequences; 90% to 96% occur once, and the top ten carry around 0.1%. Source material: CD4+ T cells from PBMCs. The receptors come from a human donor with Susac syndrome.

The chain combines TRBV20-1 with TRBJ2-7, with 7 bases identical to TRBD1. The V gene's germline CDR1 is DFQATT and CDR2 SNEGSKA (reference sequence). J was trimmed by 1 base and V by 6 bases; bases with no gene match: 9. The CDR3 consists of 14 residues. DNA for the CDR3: TGCAGTGCCCTGGACAGGTGGTCGTCCTACGAGCAGTACTTC. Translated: CSALDRWSSYEQYF.

Here the CDR3 reads CSASRVRIPYQPQHF. The CDR3 nucleotides are TGCAGTGCTAGCCGAGTCCGGATCCCCTATCAGCCCCAGCATTTT. The chain links TRBV20-1 to TRBJ1-5; D gene uncertain. This CDR3 is 15 amino acids long. Trimming cost V 3 bases and J 5 bases, with 17 bases left between them. Germline V CDR1 and CDR2: DFQATT, SNEGSKA (reference sequence).

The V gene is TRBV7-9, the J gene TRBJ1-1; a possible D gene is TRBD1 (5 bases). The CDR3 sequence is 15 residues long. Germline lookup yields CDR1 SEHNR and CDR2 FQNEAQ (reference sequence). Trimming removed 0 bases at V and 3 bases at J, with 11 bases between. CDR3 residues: CASSLAGVMDTEAFF. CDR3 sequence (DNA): TGTGCCAGCAGCTTAGCGGGGGTAATGGACACTGAAGCTTTCTTT. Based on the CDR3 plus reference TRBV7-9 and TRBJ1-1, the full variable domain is DTGVSQNPRHKITKRGQNVTFRCDPISEHNRLYWYRQTLGQGPEFLTYFQNEAQLEKSRLLSDRFSAERPKGSFSTLEIQRTEQGDSAMYLCASSLAGVMDTEAFFGQGTRLTVV.

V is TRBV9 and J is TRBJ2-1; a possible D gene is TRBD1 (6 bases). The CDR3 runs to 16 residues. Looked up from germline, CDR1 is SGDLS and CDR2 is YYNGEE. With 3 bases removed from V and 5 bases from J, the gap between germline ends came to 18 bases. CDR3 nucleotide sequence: TGTGCCAGCAGCGGGACAGCCGTTTTCCGACACAATGAGCAGTTCTTC. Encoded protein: CASSGTAVFRHNEQFF.

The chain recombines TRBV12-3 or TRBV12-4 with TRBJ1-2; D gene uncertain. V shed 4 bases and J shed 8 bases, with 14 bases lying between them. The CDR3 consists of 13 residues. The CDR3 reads CASSSERERGYTF. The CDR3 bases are TGTGCCAGCAGTTCGGAGAGGGAACGCGGCTACACCTTC.

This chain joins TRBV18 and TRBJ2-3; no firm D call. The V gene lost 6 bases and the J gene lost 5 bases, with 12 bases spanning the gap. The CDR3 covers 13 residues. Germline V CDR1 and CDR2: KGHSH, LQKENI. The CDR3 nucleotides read TGTGCCAGCTCCCCCCCCACAATAGATACGCAGTATTTT. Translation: CASSPPTIDTQYF.